The TCR beta chain described here comes from a study of blood T cell repertoires in COVID-19. Overall study context: The United States, Italy and Spain were the sources of the acute and convalescent COVID-19 samples. PBMCs, B-cell-depleted T cells, or T cells provided the cDNA or gDNA that made up the material.

Measured with immunoSEQ multiplex PCR; TCRdb has only the in-frame clones, and not every one. Of about 160,000 clones listed, 77% are singletons. Sequencing was carried out using peripheral blood. The receptor comes from a man in his sixties or seventies with acute or convalescent COVID-19.

Written as DNA, the CDR3 is TGTGCCAGCAGCTTGGTGGGGTCACAGGGGAACACTGAAGCTTTCTTT. Translated, it gives CASSLVGSQGNTEAFF. The chain is built from TRBV5-4 and TRBJ1-1; D possibly corresponds to TRBD1 (6 bases). CDR1 and CDR2 (germline): SGHNT, YYREEE (reference sequence). The CDR3 sequence is 16 residues long. Trimming shortened V by 0 bases and J by 1 base, and 13 bases separated the two germline ends.